Following are 5 T cell receptor beta chains from one sample sequenced in a study of regulatory T cells in long-lasting Graves disease. Time point in this sample: newly diagnosed GD, antithyroid drugs for less than 3 months. After RNA was extracted from PBMCs, the TCR library was made from it. TCR beta libraries were built with iRepertoire HTBI primers and Arm-PCR of CDR3 regions. TCRdb called the multiplex PCR reads again in MiXCR, with one record for every CDR3 protein. The table includes about 450,000 distinct CDR3 sequences, approximately 15% detected once. This sample also appeared in a second study, on T cells in Graves' hyperthyroidism and ophthalmopathy.

Sequencing was performed on peripheral blood mononuclear cells (PBMCs), taken at new diagnosis, from a patient treated with antithyroid drugs. All receptors come from a woman aged 45-65 years with Graves disease.

This clonotype was seen at least ten times. V usage is TRBV28 and J usage is TRBJ2-1; TRBD2 agrees at 8 bases. The CDR3 consists of 16 residues. The V gene end was trimmed by 2 bases and the J gene end by 0 bases; junction bases not matched to a gene: 3. Germline CDR1 MDHEN, CDR2 SYDVKM. The DNA for the CDR3 is TGTGCCAGCAGTTTAATAGCGGGGAGCTCCTACAATGAGCAGTTCTTC. Encoded protein: CASSLIAGSSYNEQFF.

This chain joins TRBV12-5 and TRBJ1-1, with 8 nucleotides matching TRBD1. V lost 5 bases to trimming and J lost 4 bases; unmatched junction nucleotides: 9. CDR3 length equals 15 residues. From germline, CDR1 is LGHNT and CDR2 FRNRAP. Here the CDR3 DNA reads TGTGCTAGTGGTACGGCGAAAGGGACAGGCACTGAAGCTTTCTTT. Translation: CASGTAKGTGTEAFF.

The gene calls are TRBV2 and TRBJ2-3; TRBD1 agrees at 11 bases. With V trimmed by 5 bases and J by 5 bases, 6 bases remained unmatched. The CDR3 consists of 15 residues. CDR1 and CDR2 (germline): SNHLY, FYNNEI. CDR3 loop: CASSQRTGGGDTQYF. For the CDR3, the DNA is TGTGCCAGCAGTCAAAGGACAGGGGGCGGAGATACGCAGTATTTT. The full variable domain, its missing parts supplied by reference TRBV2 and TRBJ2-3, is EPEVTQTPSHQVTQMGQEVILRCVPISNHLYFYWYRQILGQKVEFLVSFYNNEISEKSEIFDDQFSVERPDGSNFTLKIRSTKLEDSAMYFCASSQRTGGGDTQYFGPGTRLTVL.

CDR3 sequence: CASSWGGGGTPLHF. In nucleotides, the CDR3 is TGTGCCAGCAGCTGGGGGGGGGGAGGTACACCCCTCCACTTT. The rearrangement joins TRBV11-2 to TRBJ1-6; D may be TRBD1 (5 bases). V was shortened by 4 bases and J by 11 bases, with 15 bases between the two germline ends. From germline, CDR1 is SGHAT and CDR2 FQNNGV. CDR3 length: 14 residues.

This clonotype has ten or more counts. The chain carries TRBV2 and TRBJ2-1; 14 bases match TRBD2. Looked up from germline, CDR1 is SNHLY and CDR2 is FYNNEI. The CDR3 sequence is 17 residues long. V was clipped by 3 bases and J by 8 bases; unmatched bases: 9. CDR3 sequence: CASSDIMTSGRDHEQFF. For the CDR3, the DNA is TGTGCCAGCAGTGATATTATGACTAGCGGGAGGGATCATGAGCAGTTCTTC.